The sequence of this T cell receptor beta chain was determined in a study of shared clonotypes between healthy human individuals. Overall study context: Donors, aged 18 to 49, were a couple of women and three men.

The V end lost 3 bases, the J end lost 2 bases, and 11 bases lay between the germline ends. Germline CDR1 reads LNHDA; CDR2 reads SQIVND (reference sequence). The CDR3 is 15 amino acids. General study findings and limits: Large sequencing depth failed to make sorted-subset sequencing complete, rarefaction showed.

In the case of this clone: Its antigen remains unknown. Other DNA sequences in this specimen translate into the identical CDR3.

TCRdb's table, derived via immunoSEQ multiplex PCR, lists solely in-frame clones and lacks some. The table has a few million clones, 93% seen once; the top ten hold under 0.45%. The sequenced sample consisted of naive CD4+ T cells from PBMCs. Stated subset: CD45RA+ positively selected. The TCR originated in a young man in good health. Some clones in this sample may be carry-over from other donors' samples. The chain joins TRBV19 to TRBJ1-5; TRBD1 might be the D (6 bases). CDR3 nucleotides: TGTGCCAGTAGTATTCCAGGGGCAGGCAATCAGCCCCAGCATTTT. This gives the protein CASSIPGAGNQPQHF. The entire variable domain, with the rest obtained from reference TRBV19 and TRBJ1-5, is as follows: DGGITQSPKYLFRKEGQNVTLSCEQNLNHDAMYWYRQDPGQGLRLIYYSQIVNDFQKGDIAEGYSVSREKKESFPLTVTSAQKNPTAFYLCASSIPGAGNQPQHFGDGTRLSIL.